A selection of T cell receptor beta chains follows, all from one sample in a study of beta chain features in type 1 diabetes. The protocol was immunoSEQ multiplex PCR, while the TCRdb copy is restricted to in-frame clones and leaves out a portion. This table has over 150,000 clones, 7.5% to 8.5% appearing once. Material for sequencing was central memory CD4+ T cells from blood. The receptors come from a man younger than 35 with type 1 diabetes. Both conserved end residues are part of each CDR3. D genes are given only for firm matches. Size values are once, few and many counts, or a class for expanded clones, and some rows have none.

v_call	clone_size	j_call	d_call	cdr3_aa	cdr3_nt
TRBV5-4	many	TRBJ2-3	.	CASSAQGSTDTQYF	TGTGCCAGCAGCGCCCAGGGTAGCACAGATACGCAGTATTTT
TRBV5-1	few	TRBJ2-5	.	CASSFAVQETQYF	TGCGCCAGCAGCTTCGCGGTCCAAGAGACCCAGTACTTC
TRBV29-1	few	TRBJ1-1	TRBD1	CSVLTGGFDTEAFF	TGCAGCGTTTTGACAGGGGGCTTCGACACTGAAGCTTTCTTT
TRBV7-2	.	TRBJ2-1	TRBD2	CASSLYASGSYNEQFF	TGTGCCAGCAGCTTATATGCTAGCGGCTCCTACAATGAGCAGTTCTTC
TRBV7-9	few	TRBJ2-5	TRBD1	CASSVSGGLETQYF	TGTGCCAGCAGCGTGTCAGGGGGCTTAGAGACCCAGTACTTC
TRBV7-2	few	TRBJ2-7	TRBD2	CATRIAGNYYEQYF	TGTGCCACCAGAATAGCGGGGAACTACTACGAGCAGTACTTC
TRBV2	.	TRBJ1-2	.	CASSERRGLDGYTF	TGTGCCAGCAGTGAACGCCGGGGTCTAGATGGCTACACCTTC
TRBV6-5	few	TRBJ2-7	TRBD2	CASTYSGSVNEQYF	TGTGCCAGCACCTATAGCGGGAGCGTCAACGAGCAGTACTTC
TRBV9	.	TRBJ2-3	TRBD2	CASSVGAAGSTDTQYF	TGTGCCAGCAGCGTAGGAGCAGCGGGGAGCACAGATACGCAGTATTTT
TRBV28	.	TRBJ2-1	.	CASRPKNTGSRHNEQFF	TGTGCCAGCAGGCCAAAAAATACAGGTTCGAGGCACAATGAGCAGTTCTTC
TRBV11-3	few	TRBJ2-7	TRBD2	CASSQGTSGGRSEQYF	TGTGCCAGCAGCCAAGGGACTAGCGGGGGCAGGAGCGAGCAGTACTTC
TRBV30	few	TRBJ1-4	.	CAWRPGQREGKLFF	TGTGCCTGGAGACCTGGACAGAGGGAGGGAAAACTGTTTTTT
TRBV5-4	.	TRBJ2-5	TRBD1	CASSSPTGGGDWQYF	TGTGCCAGCAGCAGCCCGACAGGGGGAGGGGACTGGCAGTACTTC
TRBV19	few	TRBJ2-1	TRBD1	CASTGGPGSYNEQFF	TGTGCCAGTACAGGGGGCCCGGGCTCCTACAATGAGCAGTTCTTC
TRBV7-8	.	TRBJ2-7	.	CASRDKSYEQYF	TGTGCCAGCAGGGACAAGTCCTACGAGCAGTACTTC
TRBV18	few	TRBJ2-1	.	CASSPTDSRLNEQFF	TGTGCCAGCTCACCAACCGATAGTCGTCTCAATGAGCAGTTCTTC
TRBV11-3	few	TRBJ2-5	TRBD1	CASSFGQGGEETQYF	TGTGCCAGCAGCTTCGGACAGGGGGGGGAGGAGACCCAGTACTTC
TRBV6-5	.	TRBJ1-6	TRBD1	CASISLTGGTSPLHF	TGTGCCAGCATCTCCCTTACAGGGGGCACTTCACCCCTCCACTTT
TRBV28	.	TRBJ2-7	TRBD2	CASRRPSGGGEQYF	TGTGCCAGCAGACGGCCTAGCGGGGGTGGCGAGCAGTACTTC
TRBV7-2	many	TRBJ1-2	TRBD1	CASSLGQGYGYTF	TGTGCCAGCAGCTTAGGACAGGGCTATGGCTACACCTTC
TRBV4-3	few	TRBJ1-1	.	CASSQEGAGNTEAFF	TGCGCCAGCAGCCAAGAAGGGGCCGGGAACACTGAAGCTTTCTTT
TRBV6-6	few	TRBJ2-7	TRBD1	CASSMTGDNEQYF	TGTGCCAGCAGTATGACAGGGGACAACGAGCAGTACTTC
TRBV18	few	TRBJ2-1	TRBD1	CASSPGTEDGQFF	TGTGCCAGCTCACCAGGGACAGAGGACGGGCAGTTCTTC
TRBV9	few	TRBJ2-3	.	CASSVAKDTQYF	TGTGCCAGCAGCGTAGCTAAAGATACGCAGTATTTT
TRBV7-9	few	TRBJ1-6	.	CASSLRGSSYNSPLHF	TGTGCCAGCAGCTTAAGGGGCAGCTCCTATAATTCACCCCTCCACTTT
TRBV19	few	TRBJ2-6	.	CASSRTAGNSGANVLTF	TGTGCCAGTAGCCGGACGGCGGGTAACTCTGGGGCCAACGTCCTGACTTTC
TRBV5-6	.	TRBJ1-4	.	CASSFARAPEKLFF	TGTGCCAGCAGCTTTGCGAGGGCGCCGGAAAAACTGTTTTTT
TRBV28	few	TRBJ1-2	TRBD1	CASRTQGNYGYTF	TGTGCCAGCAGGACACAGGGGAACTATGGCTACACCTTC
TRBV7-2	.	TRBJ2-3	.	CASSLDFVQISTDTQYF	TGTGCCAGCAGCTTAGATTTCGTGCAGATTAGCACAGATACGCAGTATTTT
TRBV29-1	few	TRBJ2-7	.	CSVAGSQRAEQYF	TGCAGCGTTGCTGGGAGCCAAAGGGCCGAGCAGTACTTC
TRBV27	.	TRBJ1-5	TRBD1	CASGQGRTQPQHF	TGTGCCAGCGGACAGGGAAGGACGCAGCCCCAGCATTTT
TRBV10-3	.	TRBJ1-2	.	CASSEDRGQYGYTF	TGTGCCAGCAGTGAAGATCGAGGACAGTATGGCTACACCTTC
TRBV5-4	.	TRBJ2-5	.	CASSQDTEIETQYF	TGCGCCAGCAGCCAAGATACCGAGATCGAGACCCAGTACTTC
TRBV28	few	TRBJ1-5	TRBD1	CASSPPTGQNQPQHF	TGTGCCAGCAGCCCCCCGACAGGGCAGAATCAGCCCCAGCATTTT
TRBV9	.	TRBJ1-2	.	CASSVGVVQLYGYTF	TGTGCCAGCAGCGTAGGGGTTGTACAGTTATATGGCTACACCTTC
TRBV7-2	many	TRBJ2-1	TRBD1	CASSQRQGWDEQFF	TGTGCCAGCAGCCAGCGACAGGGATGGGATGAGCAGTTCTTC
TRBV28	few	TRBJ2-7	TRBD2	CASIPGGGSYEQYF	TGTGCCAGCATCCCGGGCGGGGGTTCCTACGAGCAGTACTTC
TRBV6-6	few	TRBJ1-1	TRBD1	CASSQKQGIEAFF	TGTGCCAGCAGTCAGAAACAGGGGATTGAAGCTTTCTTT
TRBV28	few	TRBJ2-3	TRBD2	CASRPHIWRTSDTQYF	TGTGCCAGCAGACCCCATATTTGGAGGACTAGCGACACGCAGTATTTT
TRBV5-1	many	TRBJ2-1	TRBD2	CASSGSSGGGSYNEQFF	TGCGCCAGCAGCGGGTCTAGCGGGGGGGGTTCCTACAATGAGCAGTTCTTC
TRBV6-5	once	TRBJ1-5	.	CASSGGAGNQPQHF	TGTGCCAGCAGCGGAGGCGCCGGAAATCAGCCCCAGCATTTT
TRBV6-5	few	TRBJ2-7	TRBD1	CASSGQGGEQYF	TGTGCCAGCAGCGGACAGGGCGGCGAGCAGTACTTC
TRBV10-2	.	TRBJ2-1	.	CASSESSRSGEQFF	TGCGCCAGCAGTGAGTCTTCGCGATCCGGTGAGCAGTTCTTC
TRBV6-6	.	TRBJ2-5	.	CAIQGIQETQYF	TGTGCCATCCAGGGGATCCAAGAGACCCAGTACTTC
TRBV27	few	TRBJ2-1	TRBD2	CASKYSGGHNEQFF	TGTGCCAGCAAGTATAGCGGGGGGCATAATGAGCAGTTCTTC
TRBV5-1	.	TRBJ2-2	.	CASSLVQGVAGELFF	TGCGCCAGCAGCTTGGTACAGGGTGTCGCCGGGGAGCTGTTTTTT
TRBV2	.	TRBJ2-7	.	CASGSDKMVPYF	TGTGCCAGCGGGAGCGACAAGATGGTTCCGTACTTC
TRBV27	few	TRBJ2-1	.	CASSSTVFNEQFF	TGTGCCAGCAGTTCGACAGTATTCAATGAGCAGTTCTTC
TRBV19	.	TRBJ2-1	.	CASSKWPEQFF	TGTGCCAGTAGCAAATGGCCCGAGCAGTTCTTC
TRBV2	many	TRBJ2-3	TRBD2	CASSPRTSGSTDTQYF	TGTGCCAGCAGTCCCCGGACTAGCGGCAGCACAGATACGCAGTATTTT
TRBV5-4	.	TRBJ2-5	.	CASSLETSTQYF	TGTGCCAGCAGCCTCGAAACTAGCACCCAGTACTTC
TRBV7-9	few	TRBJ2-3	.	CASSHGRGADTDTQYF	TGTGCCAGCAGTCATGGTCGGGGGGCGGACACAGATACGCAGTATTTT
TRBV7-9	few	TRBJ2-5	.	CASSAGLVTQYF	TGTGCCAGCAGCGCGGGACTTGTGACCCAGTACTTC
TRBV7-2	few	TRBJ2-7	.	CASSSTVENYEQYF	TGTGCCAGCAGCTCTACGGTCGAGAACTACGAGCAGTACTTC
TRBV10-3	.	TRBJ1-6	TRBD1	CASNKQGVDYNSPLHF	TGTGCCTCGAACAAACAGGGGGTAGACTATAATTCACCCCTCCACTTT
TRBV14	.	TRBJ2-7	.	CASGASYYEQYF	TGTGCCAGTGGGGCCTCATACTACGAGCAGTACTTC
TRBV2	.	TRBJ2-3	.	CASSPSAYTDTQYF	TGTGCCAGCAGCCCTAGCGCATACACAGATACGCAGTATTTT
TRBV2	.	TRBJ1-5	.	CASSAAGLNQPQHF	TGTGCCAGCAGTGCGGCAGGGCTCAATCAGCCCCAGCATTTT